This T cell receptor (beta chain) was identified during a study of monozygotic twins with cystic fibrosis. Clones were read by immunoSEQ multiplex PCR, and TCRdb kept only the in-frame ones, dropping some. There are 25,000 to 30,000 clones in the sample; approximately 90% occur only once, and 0.45% to 0.65% lies in the top ten. In germline, CDR1 is MGHDK, CDR2 SYGVNS. V was pared by 5 bases and J by 2 bases, with 9 bases between. This CDR3 spans 13 amino acids. The specimen was blood. The origin of this receptor is a girl aged 2 to 9 with cystic fibrosis. The gene calls are TRBV25-1 and TRBJ1-2, with D hard to call. The CDR3 region has the DNA TGTGCCAGCAGTCATAAACAGAACTATGGCTACACCTTC. Translated, it gives CASSHKQNYGYTF.